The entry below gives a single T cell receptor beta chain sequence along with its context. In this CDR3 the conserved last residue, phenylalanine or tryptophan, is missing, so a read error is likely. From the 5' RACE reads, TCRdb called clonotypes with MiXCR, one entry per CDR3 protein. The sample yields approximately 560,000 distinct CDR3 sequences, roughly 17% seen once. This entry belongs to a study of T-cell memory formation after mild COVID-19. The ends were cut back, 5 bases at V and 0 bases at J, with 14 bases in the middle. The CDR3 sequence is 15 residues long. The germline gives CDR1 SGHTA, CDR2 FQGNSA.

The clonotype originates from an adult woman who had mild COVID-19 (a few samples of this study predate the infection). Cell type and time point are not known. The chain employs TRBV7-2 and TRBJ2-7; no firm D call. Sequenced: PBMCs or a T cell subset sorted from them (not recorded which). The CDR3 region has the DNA TGTGCCAGCAGCCCGGTGGGCGGCAGCTCCTACGAGCAGTACTTA. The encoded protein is CASSPVGGSSYEQYL.